These 30 T cell receptor beta chains share one sample of origin, sequenced in a study of STAT5B mutations in CD4+ large granular lymphocyte leukemia. The method was immunoSEQ multiplex PCR; TCRdb's version includes in-frame clones alone and lacks a portion of them. The sample shows 25,000 to 35,000 clones, less than 80% of them seen only once. The sample consisted of CD4+ T cells from blood buffy coats. Receptor source: a human donor in good health.

The J gene is TRBJ2-4, the V gene TRBV19; TRBD1 matches at 10 bases. This CDR3 region has 15 residues. Germline V gene sequence: CDR1 LNHDA, CDR2 SQIVND (reference sequence). The junction had 9 bases not matched to a gene; V was cut back by 7 bases and J by 6 bases. This CDR3 is CASTDSTGGSNIQYF. In DNA, the CDR3 is TGTGCCAGTACCGACTCGACAGGGGGCTCAAACATTCAGTACTTC.

The gene calls are TRBV11-2 and TRBJ2-1, with D tentatively TRBD2 (5 bases). V was shortened by 5 bases and J by 7 bases, with 15 bases between the two germline ends. Germline V lookup: CDR1 SGHAT, CDR2 FQNNGV. This CDR3 has 14 residues. The CDR3 DNA reads as TGTGCCAGCAGCCTACAAGACGGGAAGAATGAGCAGTTCTTC. Protein product: CASSLQDGKNEQFF. The full variable domain, completed using reference TRBV11-2 and TRBJ2-1, is EAGVAQSPRYKIIEKRQSVAFWCNPISGHATLYWYQQILGQGPKLLIQFQNNGVVDDSQLPKDRFSAERLKGVDSTLKIQPAKLEDSAVYLCASSLQDGKNEQFFGPGTRLTVL.

This chain links TRBV7-2 with TRBJ1-5, with D perhaps matching TRBD1 (5 bases). In germline, CDR1 is SGHTA, CDR2 FQGNSA. The CDR3 extends over 16 amino acids. V was trimmed by 3 bases and J by 1 base, leaving 13 bases between them. This CDR3 reads CASSLRRGDSNQPQHF. CDR3 DNA: TGTGCCAGCAGCTTGAGGAGGGGTGACAGCAATCAGCCCCAGCATTTT. The complete variable domain, with remaining parts taken from reference TRBV7-2 and TRBJ1-5, reads GAGVSQSPSNKVTEKGKDVELRCDPISGHTALYWYRQSLGQGLEFLIYFQGNSAPDKSGLPSDRFSAERTGGSVSTLTIQRTQQEDSAVYLCASSLRRGDSNQPQHFGDGTRLSIL.

The chain has TRBV10-3 and TRBJ1-2, with a tentative D call TRBD1 (6 bases). Trimming stripped 4 bases from V and 8 bases from J, with 17 bases between. The V gene's germline CDR1 is ENHRY and CDR2 SYGVKD. This CDR3 contains 14 residues. Here the CDR3 DNA reads TGTGCCATCAGTGGAGAAACAGGGTTAGTAGGCTACACCTTC. Translating gives CAISGETGLVGYTF.

This sequence joins TRBV19 and TRBJ1-3; D unresolved. Germline-derived CDR1 and CDR2 are LNHDA and SQIVND (reference sequence). The germline V and J ends were trimmed by 4 bases and 2 bases, with 15 bases remaining between them. This CDR3 comprises 16 residues. The DNA of the CDR3 is TGTGCCAGTAGTACTACCCCCCCCGGCACTGGAAACACCATATATTTT. Its protein product is CASSTTPPGTGNTIYF.

This clone was found a few times. The genes are TRBV6-6 and TRBJ1-4, with TRBD1 identical over 10 bases. V shed 2 bases and J 5 bases; nucleotides not matched to a gene: 5. The V gene's germline CDR1 is MNHNY and CDR2 SVGAGI (reference sequence). The CDR3 totals 16 residues. The CDR3 DNA is TGTGCCAGCAGTTACCGTCTGGGACAGGGGAATGAAAAACTGTTTTTT. Protein sequence: CASSYRLGQGNEKLFF.

V usage is TRBV5-1 and J usage is TRBJ1-1; D is undetermined. Germline assignment: CDR1 SGHRS and CDR2 YFSETQ. The CDR3 consists of 13 residues. V lost 0 bases to trimming and J lost 1 base, with 4 bases between them. The CDR3 region has the DNA TGCGCCAGCAGCTTGGATCAGAACACTGAAGCTTTCTTT. Its translation is CASSLDQNTEAFF.

The chain is built from TRBV19 and TRBJ2-2; 8 positions agree with TRBD1. The CDR3 length is 17 residues. V was pared by 5 bases and J by 4 bases, with 12 bases of the junction left unmatched. The germline V gene has CDR1 LNHDA and CDR2 SQIVND (reference sequence). The DNA of the CDR3 is TGTGCCAGTAGTGGGCCTCCCAGGGGGCCCGGCACCGGGGAGCTGTTTTTT. Its protein is CASSGPPRGPGTGELFF.

The V and J genes are TRBV5-1 and TRBJ2-5; no clear D gene. This CDR3 spans 11 amino acids. CDR1 and CDR2 from the germline V gene are SGHRS and YFSETQ. Trimming pared 1 base from V and 5 bases from J, leaving 3 bases between. CDR3 protein: CASSLLETQYF. The CDR3 DNA reads TGCGCCAGCAGCTTGTTGGAGACCCAGTACTTC.

The rearrangement links TRBV2 to TRBJ2-5; TRBD2 aligns across 9 bases. The CDR3 sequence is 17 residues long. CDR1 and CDR2 (germline): SNHLY, FYNNEI. J lost 6 bases, V lost 7 bases, and 18 bases had no gene match. CDR3 in DNA: TGTGCCAGCACACCGAGCCCCTCCGCGGGGGGGATAAAGACCCAGTACTTC. Translation gives CASTPSPSAGGIKTQYF. Combining the CDR3 with reference TRBV2 and TRBJ2-5 gives the whole variable domain EPEVTQTPSHQVTQMGQEVILRCVPISNHLYFYWYRQILGQKVEFLVSFYNNEISEKSEIFDDQFSVERPDGSNFTLKIRSTKLEDSAMYFCASTPSPSAGGIKTQYFGPGTRLLVL.

In this sample, this clone turned up once. The chain uses TRBV4-2 and TRBJ1-4; D unresolved. V was pared by 2 bases and J by 0 bases, with 13 bases between. This CDR3 is 17 amino acids long. Germline V gene lookup returns CDR1 LGHNA and CDR2 YNFKEQ. The CDR3 protein is CASSQTPGGTTNEKLFF. The CDR3 DNA reads TGTGCCAGCAGCCAAACGCCGGGAGGGACAACTAATGAAAAACTGTTTTTT.

The rearrangement uses TRBV5-4 and TRBJ2-7, with TRBD2 matching 12 bases. V was pared by 4 bases and J by 7 bases, with 3 bases of the junction left unmatched. Germline V CDR1 and CDR2: SGHNT, YYREEE (reference sequence). The CDR3 totals 13 residues. In nucleotides, the CDR3 is TGTGCCAGCAGCCCCGGGACTAGCGGGGAGCAGTACTTC. It specifies CASSPGTSGEQYF.

The chain combines TRBV20-1 with TRBJ2-5; tentatively, D is TRBD2 (6 bases). The CDR3 loop spans 10 amino acids. With 6 bases removed from V and 7 bases from J, the gap between germline ends came to 9 bases. Germline V CDR1 and CDR2: DFQATT, SNEGSKA (reference sequence). In DNA form, the CDR3 reads TGCAGTGCCCACGGGGGGACCCAGTACTTC. This codes for CSAHGGTQYF.

The chain uses TRBV6-5 and TRBJ2-5; TRBD1 matches 10 bases. The CDR3 runs 14 residues. V shed 6 bases and J 5 bases; nucleotides not matched to a gene: 6. CDR1 MNHEY and CDR2 SVGAGI come from the germline V gene. DNA of the CDR3: TGTGCCAGCAGCCGACAGGGGGCCTGGGAGACCCAGTACTTC. It encodes CASSRQGAWETQYF.

In its sample, this clone was seen a few times. The chain combines TRBV4-1 with TRBJ1-1; 8 bases map to TRBD1. Germline-derived CDR1 and CDR2 are MGHRA and YSYEKL. V gave up 1 base and J gave up 4 bases; unmatched junction bases: 5. The CDR3 loop spans 15 amino acids. For the CDR3, the DNA is TGCGCCAGCAGCCAAGGGAACAGGGGGGTCACTGAAGCTTTCTTT. This translates into CASSQGNRGVTEAFF.

The rearrangement links TRBV7-2 to TRBJ2-5, with a weak D call TRBD1 (5 bases). There are 15 residues in the CDR3. Germline V lookup: CDR1 SGHTA, CDR2 FQGNSA. Trimming pared 8 bases from V and 3 bases from J, leaving 19 bases between. The CDR3 reads CASGARGLGKETQYF. For the CDR3, the DNA is TGTGCCAGCGGGGCTAGAGGTCTTGGAAAAGAGACCCAGTACTTC.

A single count supports this clone. The V and J genes are TRBV6-6 and TRBJ2-7, with 9 nucleotides matching TRBD2. The CDR3 is 14 residues long. Germline CDR1 MNHNY, CDR2 SVGAGI (reference sequence). The V and J ends lost 6 bases and 2 bases, in that order; junction bases with no gene match: 5. The CDR3 DNA sequence: TGTGCCAGCAGCCCCGCTAGCGGGACCTACGAGCAGTACTTC. It specifies CASSPASGTYEQYF.

V is TRBV4-2 and J is TRBJ2-2; 14 nucleotides align to TRBD2. This CDR3 region has 16 residues. Germline CDR1 reads LGHNA; CDR2 reads YNFKEQ. Trimming removed 5 bases from V and 5 bases from J; junction bases left unmatched: 4. CDR3 DNA sequence: TGTGCCAGCAGCGTGACTAGCGGGAGGGGGACCGGGGAGCTGTTTTTT. It codes for CASSVTSGRGTGELFF.

The chain carries TRBV19 and TRBJ2-1; no clear D gene. V lost 0 bases, J lost 7 bases, and 16 bases lay in between. CDR3 length: 16 residues. Germline V gene lookup returns CDR1 LNHDA and CDR2 SQIVND (reference sequence). CDR3: CASSIDLLLGRNEQFF. CDR3 DNA: TGTGCCAGTAGTATAGATCTATTGTTGGGAAGAAATGAGCAGTTCTTC. Full variable domain (rest looked up from reference TRBV19 and TRBJ2-1): DGGITQSPKYLFRKEGQNVTLSCEQNLNHDAMYWYRQDPGQGLRLIYYSQIVNDFQKGDIAEGYSVSREKKESFPLTVTSAQKNPTAFYLCASSIDLLLGRNEQFFGPGTRLTVL.

The chain combines TRBV7-2 with TRBJ2-7, with TRBD2 matching over 8 bases. There are 14 residues in the CDR3. With V trimmed by 3 bases and J by 0 bases, 1 base remained unmatched. Germline V gives CDR1 SGHTA, CDR2 FQGNSA. CDR3 protein: CASSLSGSSYEQYF. In DNA, the CDR3 is TGTGCCAGCAGCTTGAGCGGGAGCTCCTACGAGCAGTACTTC.

This CDR3 reads CASSWTPSNQPQHF. The CDR3 nucleotides read TGTGCCAGCAGCTGGACACCTAGCAATCAGCCCCAGCATTTT. The V gene is TRBV6-5, the J gene TRBJ1-5; D might be TRBD1 (5 bases). Trimming shortened V by 6 bases and J by 0 bases, and 9 bases separated the two germline ends. The germline gives CDR1 MNHEY, CDR2 SVGAGI. The CDR3 runs 14 residues.

This chain connects TRBV19 to TRBJ1-5; no definite D call. The CDR3 spans 15 residues. Germline CDR1 LNHDA, CDR2 SQIVND (reference sequence). Trimming left V 6 bases short and J 3 bases short, with 15 bases between. CDR3: CASRKGLWVNQPQHF. CDR3 DNA: TGTGCCAGTAGGAAAGGGTTGTGGGTCAATCAGCCCCAGCATTTT.

This chain uses TRBV25-1 with TRBJ2-3; perhaps TRBD2 as D (5 bases). The CDR3 extends over 14 amino acids. Germline V lookup: CDR1 MGHDK, CDR2 SYGVNS. V lost 4 bases, J lost 8 bases, and 16 bases lay in between. The CDR3 loop is CASSVIGETGTQYF. The CDR3 region has the DNA TGTGCCAGCAGTGTCATCGGGGAGACGGGTACGCAGTATTTT.

The V gene is TRBV6-5, the J gene TRBJ1-6; D unclear. CDR1 is MNHEY and CDR2 is SVGAGI in the germline V gene. V gave up 3 bases and J gave up 4 bases, with 4 bases separating them. The CDR3 loop spans 13 amino acids. The CDR3 loop is CASSYEYNSPLHF. DNA of the CDR3: TGTGCCAGCAGTTATGAATATAATTCACCCCTCCACTTT.

The chain is built from TRBV7-8 and TRBJ2-7; D gene ambiguous. Trimming removed 1 base at V and 9 bases at J, with 16 bases between. The CDR3 sequence is 14 residues long. CDR1 and CDR2 from the germline V gene are SGHVS and FQNEAQ. CDR3 in DNA: TGTGCCAGCAGCTTAGGTGGTCTGGTCGAAGGGCAGTACTTC. Its translation: CASSLGGLVEGQYF.

This sequence joins TRBV7-2 and TRBJ2-4; 9 nucleotides line up with TRBD1. Germline V lookup: CDR1 SGHTA, CDR2 FQGNSA. This CDR3 is 16 amino acids long. V lost 5 bases and J lost 0; bases outside the gene matches: 5. The CDR3 coding sequence is TGTGCCAGCAGCCCCACAGGGGGCTCAGCCAAAAACATTCAGTACTTC. This gives the protein CASSPTGGSAKNIQYF.

The V and J genes are TRBV9 and TRBJ2-1; 8 nucleotides agree with TRBD1. This CDR3 has 14 amino acids. CDR1 and CDR2 (germline): SGDLS, YYNGEE. With V trimmed by 2 bases and J by 5 bases, 3 bases remained unmatched. The CDR3 bases are TGTGCCAGCAGCGTTGGGACAGGCAACAATGAGCAGTTCTTC. Translation gives CASSVGTGNNEQFF.

This chain links TRBV2 with TRBJ2-1; unclear D gene. V lost 4 bases and J lost 14, with 12 bases in between. CDR1 and CDR2 from the germline V gene are SNHLY and FYNNEI. CDR3 length equals 11 residues. The CDR3 spells CASSVEIEEFF. DNA for the CDR3: TGTGCCAGCAGTGTTGAGATAGAAGAGTTCTTC.

This clone showed up just a few times. The chain's CDR3 is CASSLGTANTEAFF. The CDR3 nucleotides are TGTGCCAGCAGTCTTGGGACAGCGAACACTGAAGCTTTCTTT. The V and J genes are TRBV7-9 and TRBJ1-1; 7 bases match TRBD1. Germline V gives CDR1 SEHNR, CDR2 FQNEAQ (reference sequence). Germline trimming cut 6 bases from V and 1 base from J; bases unmatched to any gene: 5. The CDR3 runs 14 residues.

This clone was picked up one time. The CDR3 is CASSQDWAGTGASGANVLTF. The CDR3 coding sequence is TGCGCCAGCAGCCAAGATTGGGCCGGGACAGGGGCCTCTGGGGCCAACGTCCTGACTTTC. V is TRBV4-3 and J is TRBJ2-6, with 10 bases aligning to TRBD1. Per the germline V gene, CDR1 is LGHNA and CDR2 is YSLEER. Germline trimming cut 0 bases from V and 0 bases from J; bases unmatched to any gene: 8. CDR3 length: 20 amino acids.